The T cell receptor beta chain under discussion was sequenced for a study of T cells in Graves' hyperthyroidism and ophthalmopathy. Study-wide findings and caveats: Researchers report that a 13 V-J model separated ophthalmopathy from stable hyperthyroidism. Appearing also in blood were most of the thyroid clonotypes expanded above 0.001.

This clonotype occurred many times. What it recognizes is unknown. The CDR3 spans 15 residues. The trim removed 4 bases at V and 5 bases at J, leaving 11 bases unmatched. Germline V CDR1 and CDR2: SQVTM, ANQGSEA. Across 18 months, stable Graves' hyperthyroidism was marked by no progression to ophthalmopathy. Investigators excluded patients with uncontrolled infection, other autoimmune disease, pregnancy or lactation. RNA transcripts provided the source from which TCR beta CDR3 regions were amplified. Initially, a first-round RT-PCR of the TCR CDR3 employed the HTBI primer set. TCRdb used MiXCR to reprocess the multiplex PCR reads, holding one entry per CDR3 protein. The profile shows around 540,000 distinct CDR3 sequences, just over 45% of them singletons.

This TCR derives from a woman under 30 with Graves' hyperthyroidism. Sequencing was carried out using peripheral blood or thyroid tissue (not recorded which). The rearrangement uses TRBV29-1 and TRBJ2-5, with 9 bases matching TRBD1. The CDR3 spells CSVVPSGQGFETQYF. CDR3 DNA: TGCAGCGTTGTCCCCAGCGGACAGGGGTTTGAGACCCAGTACTTC.